Shown below are 17 T cell receptor beta chains from a single sample sequenced in a study of CD8 T cells in ankylosing spondylitis. Via MiXCR, TCRdb re-called the 5' RACE reads, giving one row per CDR3 protein. The sample consists of under 300,000 distinct CDR3 sequences, around 10% of them appearing once. Sequencing was performed on blood, either unsorted or a sorted T cell fraction (not recorded which). These receptors were taken from a male donor with ankylosing spondylitis or in good health (not recorded which).

Many counts were recorded for this clonotype. This sequence joins TRBV9 and TRBJ1-3; no firm D call. This CDR3 spans 14 amino acids. With 4 bases removed from V and 1 base from J, the gap between germline ends came to 9 bases. Per germline, CDR1 SGDLS and CDR2 YYNGEE. For the CDR3, the DNA is TGTGCCAGCAGCACTGGAGGGTCTGGAAACACCATATATTTT. This sequence encodes CASSTGGSGNTIYF.

This clonotype was counted many times. The chain uses TRBV20-1 and TRBJ1-2, with 7 bases identical to TRBD1. After removal of 5 bases from V and 3 bases from J, the junction contained 6 bases not matched to a gene. The CDR3 contains 13 residues. CDR1 and CDR2 (germline): DFQATT, SNEGSKA (reference sequence). DNA for the CDR3: TGCAGTGCTGTCACAGACAGGGACTATGGCTACACCTTC. Translating it yields CSAVTDRDYGYTF.

This clonotype was counted at least ten times. The genes are TRBV5-6 and TRBJ1-2; 9 bases match TRBD1. After removal of 0 bases from V and 5 bases from J, the junction contained 5 bases not matched to a gene. This CDR3 region has 15 residues. Germline-derived CDR1 and CDR2 are SGHDT and YYEEEE. The CDR3 region has the DNA TGTGCCAGCAGCTTGGACAGGGGGCGCCGATATGGCTACACCTTC. It is translated as CASSLDRGRRYGYTF.

The table lists this clonotype with many counts. V and J are TRBV10-3 and TRBJ1-1; TRBD1 is a possible D gene (6 bases). V lost 6 bases, J lost 3 bases, and 14 bases lay in between. The CDR3 spans 14 residues. The germline gives CDR1 ENHRY, CDR2 SYGVKD. In nucleotides, the CDR3 is TGTGCCATCAGCGCCGGGGGGCAGGACACTGAAGCTTTCTTT. This encodes CAISAGGQDTEAFF.

In its sample, this clonotype was seen a few times. This chain uses TRBV2 with TRBJ2-5, with D unresolved. The V gene lost 5 bases and the J gene lost 2 bases, with 9 bases spanning the gap. This CDR3 spans 13 amino acids. The germline V gene has CDR1 SNHLY and CDR2 FYNNEI. This CDR3 reads CASSWTLQETQYF. The CDR3 DNA sequence: TGTGCCAGCAGTTGGACCTTACAAGAGACCCAGTACTTC. The variable domain in full, with the rest retrieved from reference TRBV2 and TRBJ2-5, is EPEVTQTPSHQVTQMGQEVILRCVPISNHLYFYWYRQILGQKVEFLVSFYNNEISEKSEIFDDQFSVERPDGSNFTLKIRSTKLEDSAMYFCASSWTLQETQYFGPGTRLLVL.

This clonotype was found a few times. The chain combines TRBV29-1 with TRBJ1-3; no firm D call. Germline CDR1 is SQVTM and CDR2 is ANQGSEA. Trimming left V 2 bases short and J 4 bases short, with 9 bases between. The CDR3 runs 13 residues. Here the CDR3 DNA reads TGCAGCGTTGAAATAGGGTCCGGAAACACCATATATTTT. Its protein is CSVEIGSGNTIYF.

This clonotype was seen many times. CDR3 DNA sequence: TGCGCCAGCACTTTAACCGGGACTTCGATGGTGAACGAGCAGTACTTC. Its translation is CASTLTGTSMVNEQYF. This chain connects TRBV5-1 to TRBJ2-7, with a possible D match to TRBD2 (6 bases). The V gene's germline CDR1 is SGHRS and CDR2 YFSETQ. CDR3 length: 16 amino acids. V gave up 6 bases and J gave up 5 bases, with 24 bases separating them.

This clonotype came up many times. V is TRBV7-2 and J is TRBJ2-3; D is perhaps TRBD2 (6 bases). The ends were cut back, 3 bases at V and 0 bases at J, with 13 bases in the middle. The CDR3 loop spans 16 amino acids. Germline V gene lookup returns CDR1 SGHTA and CDR2 FQGNSA. In DNA, the CDR3 is TGTGCCAGCAGCTTTACTAGTGGACTAAGCACAGATACGCAGTATTTT. It codes for CASSFTSGLSTDTQYF. Full variable domain (missing parts from reference TRBV7-2 and TRBJ2-3): GAGVSQSPSNKVTEKGKDVELRCDPISGHTALYWYRQSLGQGLEFLIYFQGNSAPDKSGLPSDRFSAERTGGSVSTLTIQRTQQEDSAVYLCASSFTSGLSTDTQYFGPGTRLTVL.

This clonotype was observed many times. CDR3 in DNA: TGTGCCAGCAGTTTGTCAGTTACCTACGAGCAGTACTTC. Translation gives CASSLSVTYEQYF. The chain employs TRBV12-3 or TRBV12-4 and TRBJ2-7; D is uncertain. V gave up 3 bases and J gave up 2 bases, with 8 bases separating them. The CDR3 runs 13 residues.

This clonotype was observed a handful of times. The rearrangement joins TRBV7-8 to TRBJ2-4; no clear D. V lost 5 bases and J 0 bases, leaving 17 bases between the germline ends. The CDR3 is made up of 17 amino acids. Germline assignment: CDR1 SGHVS and CDR2 FQNEAQ. CDR3 sequence (DNA): TGTGCCAGCAGCACAAGGCCGAGGTCTTTAGCCAAAAACATTCAGTACTTC. It specifies CASSTRPRSLAKNIQYF.

This clonotype was counted many times. The chain recombines TRBV25-1 with TRBJ2-2; D perhaps matches TRBD2 (6 bases). Trimming left V 0 bases short and J 6 bases short, with 11 bases between. This CDR3 region has 15 residues. Germline V CDR1 and CDR2: MGHDK, SYGVNS. The CDR3: CASSEYWGVPGELFF. The CDR3 region has the DNA TGTGCCAGCAGTGAATATTGGGGGGTGCCCGGGGAGCTGTTTTTT.

This clonotype was seen repeatedly, ten times or more. The chain combines TRBV15 with TRBJ1-4; D remains unclear. The CDR3 runs to 15 residues. Trimming stripped 4 bases from V and 4 bases from J, with 13 bases between. Germline lookup yields CDR1 LNHNV and CDR2 YYDKDF (reference sequence). The CDR3 is CATSKRSQINEKLFF. CDR3 in DNA: TGTGCCACCAGCAAAAGGTCGCAGATTAATGAAAAACTGTTTTTT.

The chain has TRBV7-8 and TRBJ2-2, with TRBD2 identical over 11 bases. This CDR3 contains 15 residues. Germline lookup yields CDR1 SGHVS and CDR2 FQNEAQ. J was trimmed by 1 base and V by 7 bases; bases with no gene match: 2. This chain's CDR3 is CASITSGRNTGELFF. DNA of the CDR3: TGTGCCAGCATCACTAGCGGGAGGAACACCGGGGAGCTGTTTTTT.

Points on this clonotype: Being one base from a much bigger clone, this may be a read error. This chain uses TRBV20-1 with TRBJ2-7; TRBD2 might be the D (5 bases). Germline assignment: CDR1 DFQATT and CDR2 SNEGSKA (reference sequence). This CDR3 contains 16 residues. V gave up 6 bases and J gave up 3 bases, with 24 bases separating them. This chain's CDR3 is CSARNLSESKSYEQYF. CDR3 bases: TGCAGTGCCAGGAATCTTAGCGAGAGCAAAAGCTACGAGCAGTACTTC.

The table lists this clonotype with many counts. This chain uses TRBV6-5 with TRBJ2-3; maybe TRBD2 (5 bases). The V gene lost 0 bases and the J gene lost 9 bases, with 19 bases spanning the gap. Germline loops: CDR1 MNHEY, CDR2 SVGAGI. The CDR3 length is 16 residues. The CDR3 loop is CASSYSRRTPIDTQYF. The CDR3, as DNA: TGTGCCAGCAGTTACTCGAGACGGACTCCGATCGACACGCAGTATTTT.

This sequence joins TRBV29-1 and TRBJ2-5; maybe TRBD2 (7 bases). CDR1 SQVTM and CDR2 ANQGSEA come from the germline V gene. V was shortened by 2 bases and J by 9 bases, with 16 bases between the two germline ends. The CDR3 is 13 residues long. CDR3: CSVESGGCGAQYF. The CDR3 nucleotides are TGCAGCGTTGAATCGGGGGGCTGCGGGGCCCAGTACTTC.

This clonotype has at least ten counts. The chain recombines TRBV5-1 with TRBJ2-1, with 11 nucleotides matching TRBD2. J was trimmed by 6 bases and V by 0 bases; bases with no gene match: 11. There are 18 residues in the CDR3. The germline V gene has CDR1 SGHRS and CDR2 YFSETQ. The CDR3 loop reads CASSLEGLAGFRGNEQFF. As DNA, the CDR3 is TGCGCCAGCAGCTTGGAAGGACTAGCGGGTTTCAGGGGCAATGAGCAGTTCTTC.